Sequencing of this T cell receptor beta chain was carried out in a study of immune evolution from preneoplasia to lung adenocarcinoma (TCRdb year 2021). Regarding the study in general: The study combined immune gene expression, TCR sequencing and multiplex immunofluorescence to profile immune contexture across lung adenocarcinoma precursors and invasive adenocarcinoma. It was reported in the study that over a hundred samples were used for TCR sequencing. Resected precursor lesions (AAH, AIS, MIA) and invasive adenocarcinomas were each compared against paired morphologically normal lung tissue. Sample size was based on specimen availability rather than a prior power calculation. A total of approximately 48 patients with pulmonary nodules who underwent surgical resection were included in the overall cohort. The immune data were combined with whole exome sequencing and methylation data from the same cohort of nodules. The TCR sequencing data were obtained from more than 45 patients. POLYSOLVER was used to infer Class I HLA alleles from exome data, while LOHHLA was used to detect allele-specific HLA loss. Summary of the overall study and its limitations: Top T cell clone frequencies were highest in normal lung and appeared to decrease progressively from AAH through AIS, MIA and invasive adenocarcinoma. The findings rested on association rather than direct causation, and larger cohorts with long-term follow-up and longitudinal biopsies were considered necessary. The highest clonality was observed in normal lung, whereas higher T cell density and diversity but lower clonality appeared to be present in later-stage lesions. Because all patients were from Japan and China, applicability to Western populations was uncertain.

TCR beta CDR3 regions were sequenced from DNA using the immunoSEQ hsTCRbeta Kit. On the study's bioinformatics: TCR sequencing data were analysed with the ImmunoSEQ Analyzer. T cell clonality was defined as 1 minus Pielou's evenness, calculated on productive rearrangements. T cell diversity was measured with the inverse Simpson index on productive templates. T cell density was TCR beta template counts normalized to usable DNA, estimated by amplifying and sequencing housekeeping genes. Two-sided Kruskal-Wallis tests were used to compare TCR metrics across histologic stages. Imported from immuneACCESS, the table was reduced by TCRdb to in-frame sequences with V and J called. These copies leave out some clones; in studies compared against another copy, an unresolved V gene accounts for under half, and the cause of the remainder is not known. That table furnishes V, J and clone size, whereas the DNA furnished D and trimming. Here the sample has approximately 3,500 clones; under 60% occur a single time. More than 7% of the sample belongs to the ten largest clones.

The V end loses 5 bases and the J end loses 0 bases, and a stretch of 10 bases separates them. The CDR3 covers 14 residues, taking in both the cysteine and the phenylalanine. Of all the DNA, just the CDR3 is kept, 42 bases in frame from base 1. From the germline V gene, CDR1 is MDHEN and CDR2 is SYDVKM. This clone turned up a few times. The antigen it recognizes is unknown. Base qualities are not at hand, and no much larger clone is one base apart. Between 2014 and 2017, the patients underwent resection in either Japan or China. The histologic diagnosis of each case was independently confirmed on H&E slides by two lung cancer pathologists. FFPE tissue was used for DNA isolation with the AllPrep DNA/RNA FFPE Kit.

The clonotype originates from a person between 50 and 60 years old with lung adenocarcinoma. The material sequenced was FFPE normal lung tissue adjacent to the tumor. Rearrangement joined TRBV28 to TRBJ2-5; the D gene is possibly TRBD2, with 6 bases matching. The CDR3 loop reads CASSPGDYQETQYF. The sequence in DNA is TGTGCCAGCAGTCCTGGGGACTACCAAGAGACCCAGTACTTC.